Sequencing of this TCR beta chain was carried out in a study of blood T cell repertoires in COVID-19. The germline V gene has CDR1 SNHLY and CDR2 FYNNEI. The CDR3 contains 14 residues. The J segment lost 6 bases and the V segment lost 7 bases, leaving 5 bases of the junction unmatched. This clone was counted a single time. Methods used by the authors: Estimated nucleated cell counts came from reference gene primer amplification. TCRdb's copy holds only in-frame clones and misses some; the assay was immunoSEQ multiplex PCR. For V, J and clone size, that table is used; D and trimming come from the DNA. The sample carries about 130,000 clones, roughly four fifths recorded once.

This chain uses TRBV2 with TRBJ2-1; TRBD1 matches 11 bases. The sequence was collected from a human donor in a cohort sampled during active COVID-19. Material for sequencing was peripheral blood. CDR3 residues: CASMMGQGVNEQFF. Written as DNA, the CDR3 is TGTGCCAGCATGATGGGACAGGGGGTCAATGAGCAGTTCTTC.